These 6 T cell receptor beta chains share one sample of origin, sequenced in a study of graft-versus-host responses after intestinal transplantation. For these TCRs, the target antigens are not known. Sequencing used immunoSEQ multiplex PCR; TCRdb keeps in-frame clones, though not all of them. This table has roughly 120,000 clones, 90% to 95% appearing once. Source: unstimulated CD8+ T cells sorted from spleen or lymph node cells, taken before intestinal transplant. The origin of the receptors is a human donor who received an intestinal transplant.

This chain joins TRBV28 and TRBJ2-5; tentative D call: TRBD1 (6 bases). The germline CDR1 and CDR2 sequences are MDHEN and SYDVKM. There are 13 residues in the CDR3. With 6 bases removed from V and 2 bases from J, the gap between germline ends came to 10 bases. The CDR3 is CASSRDIQETQYF. CDR3 nucleotide sequence: TGTGCCAGCAGCAGGGACATTCAAGAGACCCAGTACTTC.

This chain joins TRBV6-5 and TRBJ2-1, with 10 bases identical to TRBD1. The CDR3 contains 14 residues. J lost 8 bases, V lost 2 bases, and 3 bases had no gene match. Germline-derived CDR1 and CDR2 are MNHEY and SVGAGI. The CDR3 protein is CASSYTGQGYEQFF. In DNA, the CDR3 is TGTGCCAGCAGTTACACGGGACAGGGGTATGAGCAGTTCTTC.

The rearrangement joins TRBV6-5 to TRBJ2-7; TRBD1 agrees at 10 bases. V lost 4 bases to trimming and J lost 3 bases; unmatched junction nucleotides: 6. Germline V gene data show CDR1 as MNHEY and CDR2 as SVGAGI. The CDR3 is 15 residues long. The CDR3 bases are TGTGCCAGCAGTTTACTACGGGACAGGGGCTACGAGCAGTACTTC. Protein sequence: CASSLLRDRGYEQYF.

The chain is built from TRBV7-6 and TRBJ2-7; maybe TRBD2 (7 bases). V lost 5 bases and J 2 bases, leaving 19 bases between the germline ends. The CDR3 is 16 residues long. Germline loops: CDR1 SGHVS, CDR2 FNYEAQ. As DNA, the CDR3 is TGTGCCAGCAGCCCCGAGGGGGGGAACCCAGCCTACGAGCAGTACTTC. It encodes CASSPEGGNPAYEQYF.

The genes are TRBV27 and TRBJ2-7, with a weak D call TRBD1 (7 bases). Germline V lookup: CDR1 MNHEY, CDR2 SMNVEV (reference sequence). V was cut by 7 bases and J by 4 bases, with 20 bases left in between. The CDR3 length is 15 residues. The DNA for the CDR3 is TGTGCCAGCATTGGGAGCGGGTCCAGGGGGTACGAGCAGTACTTC. Protein product: CASIGSGSRGYEQYF.

The chain employs TRBV5-5 and TRBJ2-7; unclear D gene. Trimming cost V 2 bases and J 7 bases, with 10 bases left between them. Germline V lookup: CDR1 SGHKS, CDR2 YYEKEE (reference sequence). There are 12 residues in the CDR3. The CDR3, as DNA: TGTGCCAGCAGCTTAGCCTCCGGGGAGCAGTACTTC. This codes for CASSLASGEQYF. The whole variable domain, filled in from reference TRBV5-5 and TRBJ2-7, reads DAGVTQSPTHLIKTRGQQVTLRCSPISGHKSVSWYQQVLGQGPQFIFQYYEKEERGRGNFPDRFSARQFPNYSSELNVNALLLGDSALYLCASSLASGEQYFGPGTRLTVT.